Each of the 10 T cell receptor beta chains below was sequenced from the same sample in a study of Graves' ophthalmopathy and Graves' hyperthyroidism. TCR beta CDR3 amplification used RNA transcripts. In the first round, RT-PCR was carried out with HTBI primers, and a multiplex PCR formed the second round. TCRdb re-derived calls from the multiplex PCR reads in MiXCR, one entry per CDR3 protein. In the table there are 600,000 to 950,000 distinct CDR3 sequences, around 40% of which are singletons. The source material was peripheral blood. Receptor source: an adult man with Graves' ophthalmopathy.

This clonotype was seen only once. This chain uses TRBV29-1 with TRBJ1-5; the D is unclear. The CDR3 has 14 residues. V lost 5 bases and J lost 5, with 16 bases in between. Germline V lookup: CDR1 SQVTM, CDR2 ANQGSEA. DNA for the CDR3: TGCAGCGTTTCATCCGGGGTAGGCTATCAGCCCCAGCATTTT. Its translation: CSVSSGVGYQPQHF.

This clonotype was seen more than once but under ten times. CDR3 DNA sequence: TGTGCCAGCAGCCAAAACCTAGCGGCAACACAAGAGACCCAGTACTTC. As protein: CASSQNLAATQETQYF. This chain uses TRBV5-6 with TRBJ2-5; 7 nucleotides line up with TRBD2. V lost 4 bases to trimming and J lost 2 bases; unmatched junction nucleotides: 11. The CDR3 totals 16 residues. Germline CDR1 and CDR2: SGHDT and YYEEEE.

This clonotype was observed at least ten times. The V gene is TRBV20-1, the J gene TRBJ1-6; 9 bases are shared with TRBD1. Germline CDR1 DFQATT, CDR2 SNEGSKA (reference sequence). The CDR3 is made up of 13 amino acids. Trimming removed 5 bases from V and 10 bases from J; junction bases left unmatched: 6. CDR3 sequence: CSAPGTGRSPLHF. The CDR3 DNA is TGCAGTGCTCCCGGGACAGGGAGGTCACCCCTCCACTTT.

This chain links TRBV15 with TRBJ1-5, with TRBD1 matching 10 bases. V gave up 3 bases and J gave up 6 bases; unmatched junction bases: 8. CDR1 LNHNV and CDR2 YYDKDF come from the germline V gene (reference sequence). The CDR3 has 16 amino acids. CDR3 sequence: CATSSLTGGLGQPQHF. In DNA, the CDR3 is TGTGCCACCAGCAGCTTGACAGGGGGCTTGGGTCAGCCCCAGCATTTT.

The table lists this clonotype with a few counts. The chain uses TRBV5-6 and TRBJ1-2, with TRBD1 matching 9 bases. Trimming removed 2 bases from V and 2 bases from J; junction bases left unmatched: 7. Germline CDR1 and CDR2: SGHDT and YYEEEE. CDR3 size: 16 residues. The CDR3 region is CASSFVGQGPNYGYTF. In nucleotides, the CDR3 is TGTGCCAGCAGCTTCGTGGGACAGGGCCCCAACTATGGCTACACCTTC.

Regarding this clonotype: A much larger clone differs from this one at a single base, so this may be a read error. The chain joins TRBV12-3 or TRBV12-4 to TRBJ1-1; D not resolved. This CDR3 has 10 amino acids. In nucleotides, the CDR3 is TGTGCCAGCGGCTCCACTGAAGTTTTCTTT. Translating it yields CASGSTEVFF.

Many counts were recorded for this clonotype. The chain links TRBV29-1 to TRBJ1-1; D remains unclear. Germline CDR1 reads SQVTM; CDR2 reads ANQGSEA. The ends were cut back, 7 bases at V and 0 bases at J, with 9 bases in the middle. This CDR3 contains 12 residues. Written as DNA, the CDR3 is TGCAGCGGCGGGATTATGAACACTGAAGCTTTCTTT. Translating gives CSGGIMNTEAFF.

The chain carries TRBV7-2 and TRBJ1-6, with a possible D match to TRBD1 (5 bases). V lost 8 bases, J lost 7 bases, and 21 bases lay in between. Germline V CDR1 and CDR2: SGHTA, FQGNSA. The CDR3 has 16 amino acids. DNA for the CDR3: TGTGCCAGCTTCAAGCCAGGACAAAACCGAAATTCACCCCTCCACTTT. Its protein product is CASFKPGQNRNSPLHF.

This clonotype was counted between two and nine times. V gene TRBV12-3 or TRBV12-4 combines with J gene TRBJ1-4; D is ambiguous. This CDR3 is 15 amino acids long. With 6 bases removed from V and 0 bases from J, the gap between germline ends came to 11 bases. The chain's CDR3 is CASSRSVATNEKLFF. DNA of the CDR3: TGTGCCAGCAGCCGTTCAGTTGCAACTAATGAAAAACTGTTTTTT.

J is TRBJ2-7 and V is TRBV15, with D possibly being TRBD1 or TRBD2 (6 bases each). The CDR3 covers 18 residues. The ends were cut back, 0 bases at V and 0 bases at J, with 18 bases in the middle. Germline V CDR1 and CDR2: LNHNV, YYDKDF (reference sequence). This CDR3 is CATSRDSNMGGVSYEQYF. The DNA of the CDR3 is TGTGCCACCAGCAGAGATAGTAACATGGGGGGCGTCTCCTACGAGCAGTACTTC.